This T cell receptor beta chain is from a study of T cell responses to AZD1222 COVID-19 vaccine. The germline V gene encodes CDR1 SQVTM and CDR2 ANQGSEA. V was shortened by 5 bases and J by 4 bases, with 14 bases between the two germline ends. This CDR3 is built from 13 residues. Some second doses came at about 4 weeks and others at about 12 weeks; these were pooled. Study-level results: Just a handful of AZD1222 recipients were seropositive at baseline. Reports indicate that nearly half of spike-specific TCRs are directed at unmutated variant regions.

Libraries were prepared by immunoSEQ multiplex PCR; TCRdb keeps only in-frame clonotypes and omits some of them. Among 250,000 to 300,000 clones, 90% to 95% were seen once, and the ten largest hold 0.55%. As for this clone: The antigen remains undetermined.

The chain combines TRBV29-1 with TRBJ1-2; D call uncertain. Source: peripheral blood, taken 28 days after the second AZD1222 dose. The source of this sequence is an adult who received the AZD1222 COVID-19 vaccine. The CDR3 loop is CSVPAEAGYGYTF. CDR3 DNA sequence: TGCAGCGTTCCCGCCGAGGCAGGCTATGGCTACACCTTC.